What follows are 26 T cell receptor beta chains derived from one specimen sequenced in a study of early T cells in non-severe SARS-CoV-2 infection. TCRdb reanalysed the 5' RACE reads using MiXCR and keeps one entry per CDR3 protein. The sample lists some 96,000 distinct CDR3 sequences, more than 9.5% occurring once. This material consisted of whole blood, taken at baseline. The receptor source for this set is an adult who was a healthcare worker with PCR-confirmed SARS-CoV-2 infection or an uninfected control (not recorded which).

Concerning this clonotype: A much more abundant neighbour one base away suggests this may be a read error. This chain connects TRBV10-3 to TRBJ2-1, with TRBD1 as a possible D gene (6 bases). Germline V gene sequence: CDR1 ENHRY, CDR2 SYGVKD. The CDR3 has 15 residues. The CDR3 DNA follows: TGTGCCATTCGCCCCGGGACATATTCCTACAATGAGCCGTTCTTC. This codes for CAIRPGTYSYNEPFF.

The chain employs TRBV11-2 and TRBJ2-3, with no clear D. V lost 1 base and J lost 7, with 6 bases in between. The CDR3 extends over 12 amino acids. Germline values: CDR1 SGHAT, CDR2 FQNNGV. The CDR3 DNA is TGTGCCAGCAGCTTAGGTGCCCATACGCAGTATTTT. This codes for CASSLGAHTQYF. Supplemented by reference TRBV11-2 and TRBJ2-3, the full variable domain reads EAGVAQSPRYKIIEKRQSVAFWCNPISGHATLYWYQQILGQGPKLLIQFQNNGVVDDSQLPKDRFSAERLKGVDSTLKIQPAKLEDSAVYLCASSLGAHTQYFGPGTRLTVL.

The gene calls are TRBV5-1 and TRBJ1-6; D remains unclear. Germline CDR1 reads SGHRS; CDR2 reads YFSETQ. CDR3 length: 14 residues. With 2 bases removed from V and 3 bases from J, the gap between germline ends came to 6 bases. CDR3: CASSFTGYNSPLHF. CDR3 DNA: TGCGCCAGCAGCTTCACCGGCTATAATTCACCCCTCCACTTT.

In its sample, this clonotype was seen a few times. CDR3 sequence: CASSLVAGNSEQFF. For the CDR3, the DNA is TGTGCCAGCAGCCTAGTAGCGGGAAATTCTGAGCAGTTCTTC. The chain recombines TRBV14 with TRBJ2-1, with 8 bases fitting TRBD2. The germline gives CDR1 SGHDN, CDR2 FVKESK. There are 14 residues in the CDR3. V lost 4 bases, J lost 9 bases, and 8 bases stayed unmatched.

This clonotype has ten or more counts. The chain couples TRBV5-5 to TRBJ1-5; D remains unclear. Deletions cut 3 bases from V and 3 bases from J, with 10 bases between. Germline-derived CDR1 and CDR2 are SGHKS and YYEKEE (reference sequence). The length of the CDR3 is 14 residues. The chain's CDR3 is CASSWFRVNQPQHF. The DNA of the CDR3 is TGTGCCAGCAGCTGGTTTCGGGTCAATCAGCCCCAGCATTTT.

This clonotype has a handful of counts. V and J are TRBV5-1 and TRBJ2-1, with 9 bases fitting TRBD2. Germline V gene data show CDR1 as SGHRS and CDR2 as YFSETQ. With V trimmed by 2 bases and J by 9 bases, 9 bases remained unmatched. This CDR3 is built from 15 residues. The CDR3 is CASSFEREARFEQFF. In DNA form, the CDR3 reads TGCGCCAGCAGCTTCGAGCGGGAGGCCCGATTTGAGCAGTTCTTC.

This clonotype appeared many times. The chain is built from TRBV20-1 and TRBJ2-1, with 11 bases identical to TRBD2. The V gene's germline CDR1 is DFQATT and CDR2 SNEGSKA (reference sequence). CDR3 length equals 15 residues. The V gene end was trimmed by 0 bases and the J gene end by 5 bases; junction bases not matched to a gene: 3. CDR3 protein: CSARDSLAGDNEQFF. Here the CDR3 DNA reads TGCAGTGCTAGAGATTCACTAGCGGGAGACAATGAGCAGTTCTTC.

The V gene is TRBV4-1, the J gene TRBJ2-2, with TRBD1 identical over 9 bases. This CDR3 comprises 16 residues. V lost 1 base and J lost 5; bases outside the gene matches: 5. CDR1 is MGHRA and CDR2 is YSYEKL in the germline V gene. This CDR3 reads CASSQGTGGITGELFF. The CDR3 DNA reads TGCGCCAGCAGCCAAGGTACAGGGGGCATAACCGGGGAGCTGTTTTTT.

This clonotype was observed at least ten times. The chain links TRBV20-1 to TRBJ1-6; 7 nucleotides agree with TRBD1. The CDR3 extends over 16 amino acids. V lost 1 base to trimming and J lost 8 bases; unmatched junction nucleotides: 11. Per germline, CDR1 DFQATT and CDR2 SNEGSKA (reference sequence). The CDR3 sequence: CSARGPTGRPDSPLHF. Here the CDR3 DNA reads TGCAGTGCTAGAGGACCGACAGGGCGGCCCGATTCACCCCTCCACTTT.

In this sample, this clonotype turned up many times. The chain uses TRBV5-1 and TRBJ2-2, with D tentatively TRBD2 (5 bases). The CDR3 extends over 14 amino acids. Germline V gene sequence: CDR1 SGHRS, CDR2 YFSETQ. Trimming removed 4 bases from V and 8 bases from J, with 15 bases in between. CDR3 sequence (DNA): TGCGCCAGCAGCGCACACAGAGGGCCGGGGGAGCTGTTTTTT. This gives the protein CASSAHRGPGELFF.

This clonotype was seen only a few times. V usage is TRBV19 and J usage is TRBJ2-1; 11 bases agree with TRBD2. The germline CDR1 and CDR2 sequences are LNHDA and SQIVND (reference sequence). The CDR3 covers 16 residues. Trimming at V came to 3 bases and at J to 6 bases, leaving 7 bases not matched to a gene. In DNA, the CDR3 is TGTGCCAGTAGTATTGGGGCTAGCGGGGGGAGCAATGAGCAGTTCTTC. Amino acid sequence: CASSIGASGGSNEQFF.

With respect to this clonotype: A much larger clone sits a single nucleotide away, making a read error possible. The chain is built from TRBV20-1 and TRBJ1-2; D is unresolved. This CDR3 has 11 residues. From germline, CDR1 is DFQATT and CDR2 SNEGSKA (reference sequence). Trimming removed 0 bases at V and 10 bases at J, with 9 bases between. The CDR3 loop is CSARDQADYTF. CDR3 in DNA: TGCAGTGCTAGAGATCAAGCTGACTACACCTTC.

This clonotype was counted many times. V is TRBV30 and J is TRBJ2-7; maybe TRBD2 (6 bases). This CDR3 has 14 amino acids. Per germline, CDR1 GTSNPN and CDR2 SVGIG (reference sequence). V dropped 1 base and J dropped 3 bases, with 13 bases sitting between them. The CDR3 region is CAWSGMGGGYEQYF. The CDR3 DNA sequence: TGTGCCTGGAGTGGGATGGGGGGAGGCTACGAGCAGTACTTC.

The gene calls are TRBV7-8 and TRBJ1-2; the D is unclear. The CDR3 loop spans 16 amino acids. Germline CDR1 and CDR2: SGHVS and FQNEAQ. The V end lost 5 bases, the J end lost 4 bases, and 20 bases lay between the germline ends. The CDR3 sequence: CASSPYALAVPYGYTF. CDR3 DNA sequence: TGTGCCAGCAGCCCCTATGCGCTAGCAGTGCCCTATGGCTACACCTTC.

This clonotype was found a few times. This rearrangement joins TRBV19 to TRBJ2-5, with 7 bases fitting TRBD2. After removal of 6 bases from V and 1 base from J, the junction contained 5 bases not matched to a gene. Per the germline V gene, CDR1 is LNHDA and CDR2 is SQIVND (reference sequence). The CDR3 length is 14 residues. This chain's CDR3 is CASRGGGTQETQYF. The CDR3 DNA follows: TGTGCCAGTAGAGGCGGGGGTACCCAAGAGACCCAGTACTTC.

This clonotype was recorded a few times. V is TRBV18 and J is TRBJ2-7; 7 bases map to TRBD1. The CDR3 covers 14 residues. From germline, CDR1 is KGHSH and CDR2 LQKENI. V shed 0 bases and J 5 bases; nucleotides not matched to a gene: 4. CDR3 in DNA: TGTGCCAGCTCACCACCGGCCGGGACAGACGAGCAGTACTTC. Amino acid sequence: CASSPPAGTDEQYF.

This chain uses TRBV29-1 with TRBJ2-3; D possibly corresponds to TRBD1 (5 bases). This CDR3 has 14 residues. V was trimmed by 2 bases and J by 6 bases, leaving 15 bases between them. Germline CDR1 is SQVTM and CDR2 is ANQGSEA. CDR3 sequence reads: CSVELGDSPDTQYF. The DNA of the CDR3 is TGCAGCGTTGAATTAGGGGATTCTCCGGATACGCAGTATTTT.

This clonotype was detected a few times. The junction and the germline gene differ at one end; a read error may be behind it. V usage is TRBV7-3 and J usage is TRBJ2-2; 9 bases fit TRBD1. This CDR3 region has 15 residues. Germline V CDR1 and CDR2: SGHTA, FQGTGA. The CDR3 region has the DNA TGTGCCAGCAGCATAACCGGGACAGGGTCCGGGGAGCTGTTTTTT. This gives the protein CASSITGTGSGELFF.

This chain connects TRBV28 to TRBJ2-5, with 10 bases aligning to TRBD2. The V gene's germline CDR1 is MDHEN and CDR2 SYDVKM. The CDR3 has 15 residues. After removal of 1 base from V and 5 bases from J, the junction contained 4 bases not matched to a gene. In DNA form, the CDR3 reads TGTGCCAGCAGTTTATCAGCGGGAGGGCCGGAGACCCAGTACTTC. Amino acids: CASSLSAGGPETQYF.

In this sample, this clonotype turned up many times. The CDR3 region is CASSPPIRTGELFF. The CDR3 nucleotides are TGTGCCAGCTCACCACCGATCCGAACCGGGGAGCTGTTTTTT. The chain combines TRBV18 with TRBJ2-2; D is ambiguous. The CDR3 loop spans 14 amino acids. The V and J ends lost 0 bases and 5 bases respectively, with 7 bases between them. The germline V gene encodes CDR1 KGHSH and CDR2 LQKENI.

This clonotype was seen many times. V usage is TRBV7-2 and J usage is TRBJ2-2; 7 bases map to TRBD2. V was pared by 5 bases and J by 3 bases, with 6 bases of the junction left unmatched. The CDR3 runs 15 residues. Germline-derived CDR1 and CDR2 are SGHTA and FQGNSA. The CDR3 loop reads CASSPREGYTGELFF. Written as DNA, the CDR3 is TGTGCCAGCAGCCCCAGGGAGGGATACACCGGGGAGCTGTTTTTT.

The chain has TRBV29-1 and TRBJ2-4, with 9 positions matching TRBD1. This CDR3 is built from 12 residues. V trimming: 5 bases; J trimming: 8 bases; junction bases outside the gene matches: 4. Looked up from germline, CDR1 is SQVTM and CDR2 is ANQGSEA. Here the CDR3 reads CSVTDRGDIQYF. The CDR3 DNA reads TGCAGCGTTACAGACAGGGGGGACATTCAGTACTTC.

This clonotype was seen many times. The rearrangement links TRBV20-1 to TRBJ2-5; 10 positions match TRBD2. The CDR3 has 17 residues. CDR1 and CDR2 from the germline V gene are DFQATT and SNEGSKA (reference sequence). The ends lost 1 base at V and 4 bases at J; junction bases unmatched: 12. The CDR3 reads CSARGSGLAGDLETQYF. The CDR3 DNA follows: TGCAGTGCTAGAGGGTCGGGGCTAGCGGGGGATCTAGAGACCCAGTACTTC.

This clonotype has at least ten counts. The chain employs TRBV7-2 and TRBJ2-7; 8 bases line up with TRBD1. The CDR3 is made up of 14 amino acids. J lost 5 bases, V lost 5 bases, and 8 bases had no gene match. Germline CDR1 SGHTA, CDR2 FQGNSA. CDR3 in DNA: TGTGCCAGCAGCCTACGGACAGGGCCGAACGAGCAGTACTTC. It encodes CASSLRTGPNEQYF.

This clonotype was seen repeatedly, ten times or more. V gene TRBV6-1 combines with J gene TRBJ2-7, with no clear D. V was clipped by 4 bases and J by 12 bases, with 16 bases between them. The CDR3 totals 12 residues. CDR1 and CDR2 from the germline V gene are MNHNS and SASEGT. The CDR3 here is CASSVGQEVWYF. DNA of the CDR3: TGTGCCAGCAGTGTGGGTCAAGAGGTCTGGTACTTC.

V is TRBV29-1 and J is TRBJ1-1; TRBD1 aligns across 7 bases. The V and J ends lost 6 bases and 2 bases, in that order; junction bases with no gene match: 6. CDR3 length: 13 amino acids. Germline values: CDR1 SQVTM, CDR2 ANQGSEA. The CDR3 is CSVEGQSNTEAFF. CDR3 nucleotide sequence: TGCAGCGTGGAGGGACAGTCAAACACTGAAGCTTTCTTT.